This T cell receptor (beta chain) was identified during a study of type 1 regulatory T cells. One entry per CDR3 protein results from TCRdb running MiXCR on the reads. The table has 80,000 to 100,000 distinct CDR3 sequences, around a third seen once. The CDR3 sequence is 16 residues long. Trimming removed 5 bases at V and 5 bases at J, with 20 bases between. The sample was CD4+ T cells, either the whole sample or a sorted fraction (not recorded which). The source is a human donor in good health. The chain has TRBV12-3 or TRBV12-4 and TRBJ2-3; D possibly corresponds to TRBD2 (7 bases). The CDR3 sequence is CASSEGVAGEVDTQYF. The CDR3 DNA reads as TGTGCCAGCAGTGAGGGGGTAGCGGGTGAGGTAGATACGCAGTATTTT.